This entry lists 30 T cell receptor beta chains sequenced from one sample in a study of OX40 agonist ivuxolimab in advanced cancers. Using immunoSEQ multiplex PCR, the repertoire was profiled, and TCRdb retains in-frame clones only, with some absent. The repertoire has some 31,000 clones, about 89% of them found once; the top ten carry just under 9.5%. The sample in question was CD4+ or CD8+ T cells sorted from blood, obtained in a trial of the OX40 agonist ivuxolimab. The receptors were sampled from an adult with an advanced solid tumor such as melanoma, head and neck, liver or kidney cancer.

The chain links TRBV20-1 to TRBJ2-7; 7 bases are shared with TRBD1. The V gene's germline CDR1 is DFQATT and CDR2 SNEGSKA (reference sequence). The CDR3 totals 11 residues. V was clipped by 7 bases and J by 5 bases; unmatched bases: 5. CDR3 amino acids: CSGSQGDEQYF. The CDR3 nucleotides are TGCAGTGGAAGCCAGGGGGACGAGCAGTACTTC.

The CDR3 DNA sequence: TGTGCCAGCAGCCACGACAGGGATAGGAAGGGCTACACCTTC. Amino acids: CASSHDRDRKGYTF. The J gene is TRBJ1-2, the V gene TRBV5-4, with 7 bases identical to TRBD1. CDR3 length: 14 residues. CDR1 and CDR2 (germline): SGHNT, YYREEE (reference sequence). The V and J ends lost 4 bases and 8 bases, in that order; junction bases with no gene match: 11. The whole variable domain, remainder taken from reference TRBV5-4 and TRBJ1-2, is ETGVTQSPTHLIKTRGQQVTLRCSSQSGHNTVSWYQQALGQGPQFIFQYYREEENGRGNFPPRFSGLQFPNYSSELNVNALELDDSALYLCASSHDRDRKGYTFGSGTRLTVV.

The chain links TRBV5-1 to TRBJ2-4; 9 bases match TRBD1. Germline V lookup: CDR1 SGHRS, CDR2 YFSETQ. This CDR3 comprises 16 residues. V was clipped by 4 bases and J by 3 bases; unmatched bases: 8. CDR3 nucleotides: TGCGCCAGCAGCACAAACAGGGGGCTGGGCAAAAACATTCAGTACTTC. This gives the protein CASSTNRGLGKNIQYF.

V is TRBV11-2 and J is TRBJ2-7; D is unclear. Germline CDR1 reads SGHAT; CDR2 reads FQNNGV. The CDR3 has 15 residues. The V end lost 5 bases, the J end lost 6 bases, and 20 bases lay between the germline ends. The CDR3 here is CASSILPSRTVEQYF. DNA for the CDR3: TGTGCCAGCAGCATATTACCTTCGAGAACAGTCGAGCAGTACTTC.

The rearrangement links TRBV6-5 to TRBJ2-1; 7 nucleotides line up with TRBD2. After removal of 4 bases from V and 0 bases from J, the junction contained 6 bases not matched to a gene. Germline CDR1 is MNHEY and CDR2 is SVGAGI. The CDR3 extends over 16 amino acids. CDR3 region: CASSLLAHSSYNEQFF. Written as DNA, the CDR3 is TGTGCCAGCAGTTTACTAGCGCACAGCTCCTACAATGAGCAGTTCTTC.

The chain employs TRBV27 and TRBJ2-2; D gene unclear. V was pared by 8 bases and J by 1 base, with 11 bases between. The CDR3 is 14 amino acids. Germline-derived CDR1 and CDR2 are MNHEY and SMNVEV (reference sequence). The CDR3 loop is CASRTWENTGELFF. CDR3 DNA: TGTGCCAGCCGTACGTGGGAGAACACCGGGGAGCTGTTTTTT.

The V and J genes are TRBV5-6 and TRBJ1-2; TRBD1 agrees at 11 bases. This CDR3 spans 15 amino acids. The junction had 6 bases not matched to a gene; V was cut back by 3 bases and J by 5 bases. CDR1 is SGHDT, CDR2 YYEEEE, per germline. DNA for the CDR3: TGTGCCAGCAGCTACGGACAGGGGGCCCCTTATGGCTACACCTTC. Translating it yields CASSYGQGAPYGYTF.

The genes are TRBV28 and TRBJ2-2, with D perhaps matching TRBD2 (6 bases). The V gene lost 6 bases and the J gene lost 1 base, with 12 bases spanning the gap. Germline lookup yields CDR1 MDHEN and CDR2 SYDVKM. This CDR3 is 15 amino acids long. CDR3 coding DNA: TGTGCCAGCAGCCCGGGACTCATGAACACCGGGGAGCTGTTTTTT. Translating gives CASSPGLMNTGELFF.

The rearrangement uses TRBV2 and TRBJ1-1, with 7 bases that match TRBD1. The CDR3 has 14 amino acids. Trimming cost V 6 bases and J 4 bases; bases outside gene matches: 8. CDR1 and CDR2 from the germline V gene are SNHLY and FYNNEI. The CDR3, as DNA: TGTGCCAGCAGGGGGGACAGCGCGGGCACTGAAGCTTTCTTT. Translating gives CASRGDSAGTEAFF.

The rearrangement links TRBV27 to TRBJ2-1; D unresolved. Germline V lookup: CDR1 MNHEY, CDR2 SMNVEV (reference sequence). Trimming pared 5 bases from V and 7 bases from J, leaving 12 bases between. The CDR3 consists of 13 residues. The CDR3 is CASSLQLGNEQFF. In nucleotides, the CDR3 is TGTGCCAGCAGTCTCCAGTTAGGGAATGAGCAGTTCTTC.

On this clone itself: The junction shows a germline mismatch at one end, possibly a read error. This same CDR3 is encoded by further DNA sequences in the sample. The chain employs TRBV28 and TRBJ1-2; D gene unclear. The length of the CDR3 is 13 residues. The germline CDR1 and CDR2 sequences are MDHEN and SYDVKM. The CDR3 sequence: CASSFSGSWGYTF. The CDR3 region has the DNA TGTGCTAGCAGTTTCTCGGGGAGTTGGGGCTACACCTTC.

This clone was detected only a few times. No DNA is shown, since the ends of the CDR3 on it are uncertain; the CDR3 is the one TCRdb lists. CDR3 in amino acids: CASSFAQGAIEEAFF. This chain joins TRBV12-1 and TRBJ1-1; the table's D call TRBD1 went unverified against the DNA. TRBV12-1 is listed as a pseudogene. The CDR3 contains 15 residues when both ends are counted.

The genes are TRBV7-9 and TRBJ1-1; D may be TRBD1 (5 bases). Trimming removed 1 base at V and 6 bases at J, with 9 bases between. CDR3 size: 13 residues. Germline CDR1 reads SEHNR; CDR2 reads FQNEAQ (reference sequence). This CDR3 reads CASSLGGGSEAFF. The CDR3, as DNA: TGTGCCAGCAGCTTAGGGGGGGGATCTGAAGCTTTCTTT.

The chain joins TRBV27 to TRBJ2-2; D call uncertain. This CDR3 has 15 residues. CDR1 and CDR2 (germline): MNHEY, SMNVEV (reference sequence). V shed 5 bases and J shed 0 bases, with 10 bases lying between them. The CDR3 here is CASSIIATNTGELFF. In DNA, the CDR3 is TGTGCCAGCAGTATAATTGCCACGAACACCGGGGAGCTGTTTTTT.

The CDR3 DNA is TGTGCCAGCAGTGGATACTCATTCTACACCTTC. It codes for CASSGYSFYTF. This chain joins TRBV25-1 and TRBJ1-2, with D hard to call. The CDR3 has 11 amino acids. V dropped 4 bases and J dropped 10 bases, with 10 bases sitting between them. Germline V lookup: CDR1 MGHDK, CDR2 SYGVNS.

The chain carries TRBV7-9 and TRBJ2-3; 8 bases map to TRBD1. Germline CDR1 and CDR2: SEHNR and FQNEAQ (reference sequence). The V gene end was trimmed by 8 bases and the J gene end by 3 bases; junction bases not matched to a gene: 7. The CDR3 is 14 amino acids. CDR3: CASGGQVGTDTQYF. CDR3 bases: TGTGCCAGCGGGGGACAGGTGGGAACAGATACGCAGTATTTT.

J is TRBJ2-3 and V is TRBV5-1, with 9 positions matching TRBD2. Germline trimming cut 8 bases from V and 6 bases from J; bases unmatched to any gene: 13. Germline loops: CDR1 SGHRS, CDR2 YFSETQ. CDR3 length equals 15 residues. The CDR3 DNA follows: TGCGCCAGTAACCCCCCCGGCGGGGGGGTGGATACGCAGTATTTT. The encoded protein is CASNPPGGGVDTQYF. Full variable domain (outside the CDR3, taken from reference TRBV5-1 and TRBJ2-3): KAGVTQTPRYLIKTRGQQVTLSCSPISGHRSVSWYQQTPGQGLQFLFEYFSETQRNKGNFPGRFSGRQFSNSRSEMNVSTLELGDSALYLCASNPPGGGVDTQYFGPGTRLTVL.

The rearrangement links TRBV6-6 to TRBJ1-2; no definite D call. V was shortened by 2 bases and J by 1 base, with 5 bases between the two germline ends. The CDR3 loop spans 13 amino acids. Germline CDR1 is MNHNY and CDR2 is SVGAGI (reference sequence). Here the CDR3 DNA reads TGTGCCAGCAGTTACGGGGTTAACTATGGCTACACCTTC. This translates into CASSYGVNYGYTF.

This clone came up once. This sequence joins TRBV5-4 and TRBJ2-7, with D perhaps matching TRBD1 (5 bases). V was cut by 0 bases and J by 4 bases, with 17 bases left in between. CDR1 is SGHNT, CDR2 YYREEE, per germline (reference sequence). The CDR3 runs 16 residues. The CDR3 DNA reads TGTGCCAGCAGCTTGGCCGGTTCAGGGTTCGGGTACGAGCAGTACTTC. It codes for CASSLAGSGFGYEQYF.

This clone was picked up a small number of times. This sequence joins TRBV9 and TRBJ2-7; the match to TRBD2 covers 11 bases. The CDR3 spans 15 residues. With 4 bases clipped from V and 3 bases from J, the junction kept 6 bases outside the gene matches. CDR1 SGDLS and CDR2 YYNGEE come from the germline V gene. The CDR3 region has the DNA TGTGCCAGCAGCCCTAGCGGGAGGCTGTACTACGAGCAGTACTTC. Its translation: CASSPSGRLYYEQYF. Looking up the rest from reference TRBV9 and TRBJ2-7 gives the full variable domain: DSGVTQTPKHLITATGQRVTLRCSPRSGDLSVYWYQQSLDQGLQFLIQYYNGEERAKGNILERFSAQQFPDLHSELNLSSLELGDSALYFCASSPSGRLYYEQYFGPGTRLTVT.

The table lists this clone with a count of one. This chain uses TRBV7-6 with TRBJ1-1; D unclear. V was trimmed by 4 bases and J by 2 bases, leaving 14 bases between them. The CDR3 length is 15 residues. CDR1 is SGHVS and CDR2 is FNYEAQ in the germline V gene. CDR3 region: CASSYQTDGNTEAFF. The CDR3 DNA sequence: TGTGCCAGCAGCTACCAGACCGACGGCAACACTGAAGCTTTCTTT.

In nucleotides, the CDR3 is TGTGCCAGCAGCTTATCGGGGACAGGGGATGGCTACACCTTC. This encodes CASSLSGTGDGYTF. J is TRBJ1-2 and V is TRBV7-9; TRBD1 matches at 10 bases. Germline V gives CDR1 SEHNR, CDR2 FQNEAQ (reference sequence). After removal of 2 bases from V and 6 bases from J, the junction contained 3 bases not matched to a gene. The CDR3 contains 14 residues.

In DNA form, the CDR3 reads TGTGCCAGCAGCGAGAGGACAGGGTTAACAGATACGCAGTATTTT. It specifies CASSERTGLTDTQYF. The V and J genes are TRBV11-3 and TRBJ2-3; 8 nucleotides match TRBD1. The length of the CDR3 is 15 residues. The junction had 7 bases not matched to a gene; V was cut back by 5 bases and J by 3 bases. Germline CDR1 and CDR2: SGHNT and YENEEA.

V usage is TRBV19 and J usage is TRBJ1-5; 8 positions agree with TRBD1. The CDR3 consists of 15 residues. With 10 bases clipped from V and 2 bases from J, the junction kept 10 bases outside the gene matches. Germline V gives CDR1 LNHDA, CDR2 SQIVND (reference sequence). CDR3 sequence (DNA): TGTGCCACAACCCAGGGGGCGAGGGGCAATCAGCCCCAGCATTTT. As protein: CATTQGARGNQPQHF.

The genes are TRBV10-3 and TRBJ2-1; 7 bases match TRBD2. This CDR3 is built from 16 residues. Germline CDR1 and CDR2: ENHRY and SYGVKD. V trimming: 0 bases; J trimming: 4 bases; junction bases outside the gene matches: 6. The CDR3 protein is CAISESRLAAYNEQFF. The CDR3 nucleotides are TGTGCCATCAGTGAGTCGCGGCTAGCGGCTTACAATGAGCAGTTCTTC.

The chain links TRBV5-4 to TRBJ2-7; D unresolved. The CDR3 runs to 14 residues. Trimming cost V 3 bases and J 0 bases, with 10 bases left between them. Germline V gene lookup returns CDR1 SGHNT and CDR2 YYREEE (reference sequence). Written as DNA, the CDR3 is TGTGCCAGCAGCTCCCCGTCGATCTCCTACGAGCAGTACTTC. Its translation is CASSSPSISYEQYF.

This clone came up once. This CDR3 is CASHGRIGGELFF. In DNA, the CDR3 is TGTGCCAGCCATGGGCGGATAGGCGGGGAGCTGTTTTTT. The rearrangement links TRBV28 to TRBJ2-2; the D is unclear. The CDR3 is 13 residues long. Germline values: CDR1 MDHEN, CDR2 SYDVKM. Trimming removed 8 bases from V and 7 bases from J, with 14 bases in between.

This clone was detected once. The chain has TRBV5-1 and TRBJ2-1, with D tentatively TRBD2 (6 bases). This CDR3 contains 12 residues. CDR1 and CDR2 (germline): SGHRS, YFSETQ. Trimming removed 6 bases from V and 7 bases from J, with 11 bases in between. CDR3 in DNA: TGCGCCAGCACCTGGGGGGAAAATGAGCAGTTCTTC. This sequence encodes CASTWGENEQFF.

This clone was recorded once. This sequence joins TRBV7-9 and TRBJ1-1; no clear D. Trimming removed 0 bases from V and 6 bases from J, with 5 bases in between. CDR3 length equals 12 residues. Germline CDR1 SEHNR, CDR2 FQNEAQ (reference sequence). The CDR3 protein is CASSLAVPEAFF. The DNA of the CDR3 is TGTGCCAGCAGCTTAGCGGTCCCTGAAGCTTTCTTT.

This clone was observed once. This chain joins TRBV2 and TRBJ2-1, with no clear D. The V end was cut by 6 bases, the J end by 10 bases, with 16 bases between. Germline V lookup: CDR1 SNHLY, CDR2 FYNNEI. The CDR3 length is 13 residues. The CDR3 DNA sequence: TGTGCCAGCAGGCCCGAACATGAAGGGGAGCAGTTCTTC. Its translation: CASRPEHEGEQFF.